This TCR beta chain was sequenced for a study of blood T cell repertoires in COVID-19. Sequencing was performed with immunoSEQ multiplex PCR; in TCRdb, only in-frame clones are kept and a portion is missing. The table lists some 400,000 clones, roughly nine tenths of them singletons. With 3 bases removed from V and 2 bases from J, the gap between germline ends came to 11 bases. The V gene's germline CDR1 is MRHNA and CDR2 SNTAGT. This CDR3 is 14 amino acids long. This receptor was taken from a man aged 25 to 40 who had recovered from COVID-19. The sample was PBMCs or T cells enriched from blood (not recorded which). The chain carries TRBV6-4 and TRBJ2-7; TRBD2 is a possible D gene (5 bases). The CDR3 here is CASSEYPEAYEQYF. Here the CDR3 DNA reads TGTGCCAGCAGTGAATACCCGGAGGCCTACGAGCAGTACTTC.